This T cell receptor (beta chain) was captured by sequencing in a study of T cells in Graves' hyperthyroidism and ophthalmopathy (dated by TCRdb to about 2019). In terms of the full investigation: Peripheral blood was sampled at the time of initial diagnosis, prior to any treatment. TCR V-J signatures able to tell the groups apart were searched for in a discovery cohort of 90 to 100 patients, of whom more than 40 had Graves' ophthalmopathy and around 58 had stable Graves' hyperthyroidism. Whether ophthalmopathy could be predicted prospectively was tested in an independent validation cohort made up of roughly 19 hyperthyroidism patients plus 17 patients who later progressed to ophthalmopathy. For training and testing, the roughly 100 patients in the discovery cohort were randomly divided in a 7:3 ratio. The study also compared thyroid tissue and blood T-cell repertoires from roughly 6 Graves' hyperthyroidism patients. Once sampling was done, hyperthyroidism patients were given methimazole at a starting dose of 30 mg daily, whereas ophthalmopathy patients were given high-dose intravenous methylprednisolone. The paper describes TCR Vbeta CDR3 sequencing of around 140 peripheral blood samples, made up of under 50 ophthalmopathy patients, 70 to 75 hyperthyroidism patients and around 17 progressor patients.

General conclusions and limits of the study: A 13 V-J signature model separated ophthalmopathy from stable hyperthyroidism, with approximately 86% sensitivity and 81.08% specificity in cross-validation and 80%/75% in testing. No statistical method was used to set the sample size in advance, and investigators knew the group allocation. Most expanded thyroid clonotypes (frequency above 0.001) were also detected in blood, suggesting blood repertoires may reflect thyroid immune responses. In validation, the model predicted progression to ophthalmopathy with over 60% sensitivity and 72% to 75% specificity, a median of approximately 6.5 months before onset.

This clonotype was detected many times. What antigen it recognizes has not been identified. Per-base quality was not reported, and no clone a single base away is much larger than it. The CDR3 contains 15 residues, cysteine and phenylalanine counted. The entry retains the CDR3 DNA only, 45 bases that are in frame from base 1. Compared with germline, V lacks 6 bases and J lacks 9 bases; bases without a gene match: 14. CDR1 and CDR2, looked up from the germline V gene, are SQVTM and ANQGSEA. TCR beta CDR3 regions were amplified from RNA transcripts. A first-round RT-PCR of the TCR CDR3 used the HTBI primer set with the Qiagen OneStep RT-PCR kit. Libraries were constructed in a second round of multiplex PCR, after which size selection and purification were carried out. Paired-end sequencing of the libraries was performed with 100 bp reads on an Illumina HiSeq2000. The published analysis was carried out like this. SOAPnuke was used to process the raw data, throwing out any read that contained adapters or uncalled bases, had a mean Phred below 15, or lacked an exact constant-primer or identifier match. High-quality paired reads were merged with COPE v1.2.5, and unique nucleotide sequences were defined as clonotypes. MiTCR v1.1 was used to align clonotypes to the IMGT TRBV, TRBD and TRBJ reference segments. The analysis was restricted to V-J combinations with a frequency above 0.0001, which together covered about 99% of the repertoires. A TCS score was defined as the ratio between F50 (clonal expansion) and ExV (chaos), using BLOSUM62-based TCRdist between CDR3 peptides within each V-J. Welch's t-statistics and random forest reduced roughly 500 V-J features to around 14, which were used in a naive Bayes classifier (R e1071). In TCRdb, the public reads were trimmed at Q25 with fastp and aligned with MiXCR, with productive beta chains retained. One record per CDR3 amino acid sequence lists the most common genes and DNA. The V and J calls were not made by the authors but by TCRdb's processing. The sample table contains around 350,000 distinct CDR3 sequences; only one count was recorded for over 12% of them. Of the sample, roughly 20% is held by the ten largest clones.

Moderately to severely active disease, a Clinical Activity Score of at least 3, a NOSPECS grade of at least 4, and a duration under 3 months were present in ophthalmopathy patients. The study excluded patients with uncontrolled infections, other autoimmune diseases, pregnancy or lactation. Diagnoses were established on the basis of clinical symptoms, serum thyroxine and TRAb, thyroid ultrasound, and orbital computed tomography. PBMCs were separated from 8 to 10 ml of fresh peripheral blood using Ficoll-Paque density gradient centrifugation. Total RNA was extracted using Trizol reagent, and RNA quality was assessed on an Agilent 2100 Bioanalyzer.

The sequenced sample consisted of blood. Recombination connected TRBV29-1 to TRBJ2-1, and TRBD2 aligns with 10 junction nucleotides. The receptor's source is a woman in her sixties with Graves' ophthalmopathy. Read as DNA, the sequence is TGCAGCGTATATGGGTCTAGCGGGAGCAGGGGTGAGCAGTTCTTC. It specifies CSVYGSSGSRGEQFF.